This TCR beta chain comes out of a study of CD8 T cells in Susac syndrome. This CDR3 comprises 17 residues. V dropped 4 bases and J dropped 4; count of bases not matched to a gene: 4. Germline-derived CDR1 and CDR2 are MNHEY and SMNVEV (reference sequence). RNA amounts of about 0.5 to 1 ug underwent reverse transcription with random hexamers. The CDR3 of TCR beta was amplified by immunoSEQ multiplex PCR across 54 Vbeta and 13 Jbeta. TCRdb recomputed calls from the immunoSEQ multiplex PCR reads with MiXCR, one row per CDR3 protein. The table lists approximately 200,000 distinct CDR3 sequences, 95% of them singletons, with 0.082% in the top ten. Treatment-naive patients with stable or active relapsing-remitting disease were the multiple sclerosis controls.

This chain connects TRBV27 to TRBJ2-1; 16 positions agree with TRBD2. Material: CD4+ T cells from PBMCs. The clonotype was recovered from a human donor with multiple sclerosis. CDR3 sequence (DNA): TGTGCCAGCAGTTCGGGACTAGCGGGGGGGCATTACAATGAGCAGTTCTTC. Protein product: CASSSGLAGGHYNEQFF.